This TCR beta chain emerged from a study of blood T cell repertoires in COVID-19. Measured with immunoSEQ multiplex PCR; TCRdb has only the in-frame clones, and not every one. In the table there are 77,000 or so clones, around 80% of which are singletons. This clone was recorded once. Germline V gene lookup returns CDR1 SGHDN and CDR2 FVKESK. The CDR3 extends over 13 amino acids. The V end was cut by 3 bases, the J end by 6 bases, with 10 bases between. The TCR originated in a woman of 80 years or more with active or convalescent COVID-19. Sequencing was done on a sample of peripheral blood. The chain links TRBV14 to TRBJ2-3, with D tentatively TRBD2 (5 bases). The CDR3 spells CASSHAPGDTQYF. CDR3 DNA sequence: TGTGCCAGCAGCCACGCCCCGGGGGATACGCAGTATTTT.